These 8 T cell receptor beta chains were sequenced from one sample in a study of T cell responses to AZD1222 COVID-19 vaccine. The repertoire was sequenced with immunoSEQ multiplex PCR; TCRdb's copy has only in-frame clones and lacks some. The profile shows some 150,000 clones, approximately 89% of them singletons. The source material was peripheral blood, sampled on day 0 of MenACWY control vaccination. These receptors all come from an adult in good health.

V and J are TRBV3-1 (or the pseudogene TRBV3-2) and TRBJ2-7; 10 bases fit TRBD1. Germline values: CDR1 LGHDT, CDR2 YNNKEL (reference sequence). Unmatched junction bases numbered 4, after V lost 3 bases and J lost 5 bases. The CDR3 consists of 14 residues. This chain's CDR3 is CASSHGQGEDEQYF. For the CDR3, the DNA is TGTGCCAGCAGCCATGGACAGGGGGAGGACGAGCAGTACTTC.

V is TRBV5-4 and J is TRBJ2-1; 11 nucleotides align to TRBD2. The ends lost 6 bases at V and 4 bases at J; junction bases unmatched: 9. This CDR3 comprises 16 residues. Germline values: CDR1 SGHNT, CDR2 YYREEE (reference sequence). The CDR3 sequence: CASTLGSGGAYNEQFF. The CDR3, as DNA: TGTGCCAGCACTTTGGGTAGCGGGGGGGCTTACAATGAGCAGTTCTTC.

By share of the sample, this clone is medium-sized. The rearrangement joins TRBV5-1 to TRBJ1-2, with D unresolved. Deletions cut 4 bases from V and 8 bases from J, with 18 bases between. Looked up from germline, CDR1 is SGHRS and CDR2 is YFSETQ. This CDR3 is built from 14 residues. As DNA, the CDR3 is TGCGCCAGCAGCACCGGACCCAGTGAGGAAGGCTACACCTTC. Encoded protein: CASSTGPSEEGYTF.

This rearrangement joins TRBV10-3 to TRBJ2-7, with TRBD2 matching 10 bases. Germline lookup yields CDR1 ENHRY and CDR2 SYGVKD. V lost 4 bases and J lost 6; bases outside the gene matches: 6. The CDR3 length is 14 residues. The chain's CDR3 is CAISVQLAGPEQYF. In DNA, the CDR3 is TGTGCCATCAGTGTACAACTAGCGGGACCCGAGCAGTACTTC.

The J gene is TRBJ1-5, the V gene TRBV4-1; the match to TRBD1 covers 8 bases. CDR1 is MGHRA, CDR2 YSYEKL, per germline. V trimming: 4 bases; J trimming: 1 base; junction bases outside the gene matches: 6. The CDR3 has 16 residues. In nucleotides, the CDR3 is TGCGCCAGCAGCCGAGGACAGGGTGTCAGCAATCAGCCCCAGCATTTT. Translating it yields CASSRGQGVSNQPQHF.

The CDR3, as DNA: TGTGCCAGCAGCGGAATTGACAGGGGTCGTGATTCCTATAATTCACCCCTCCACTTT. It codes for CASSGIDRGRDSYNSPLHF. The chain links TRBV3-1 (or the pseudogene TRBV3-2) to TRBJ1-6; 8 bases line up with TRBD1. Germline assignment: CDR1 LGHDT and CDR2 YNNKEL (reference sequence). After removal of 5 bases from V and 1 base from J, the junction contained 13 bases not matched to a gene. The CDR3 has 19 amino acids.

This clone turned up a few times. The chain links TRBV5-1 to TRBJ1-2, with D perhaps TRBD1 (6 bases). The CDR3 loop spans 12 amino acids. CDR1 is SGHRS and CDR2 is YFSETQ in the germline V gene. The germline V and J ends were trimmed by 2 bases and 6 bases, with 8 bases remaining between them. The chain's CDR3 is CASSLNRDGYTF. Here the CDR3 DNA reads TGCGCCAGCAGCTTAAACAGGGATGGCTACACCTTC.

The chain recombines TRBV6-2 or TRBV6-3 with TRBJ2-5; 7 bases are shared with TRBD1. With 6 bases clipped from V and 2 bases from J, the junction kept 12 bases outside the gene matches. CDR1 and CDR2 (germline): MNHEY, SVGEGT. The CDR3 is 16 residues long. CDR3 in amino acids: CASSRYRGRYQETQYF. Here the CDR3 DNA reads TGTGCCAGCAGCCGATACAGGGGAAGATATCAAGAGACCCAGTACTTC.